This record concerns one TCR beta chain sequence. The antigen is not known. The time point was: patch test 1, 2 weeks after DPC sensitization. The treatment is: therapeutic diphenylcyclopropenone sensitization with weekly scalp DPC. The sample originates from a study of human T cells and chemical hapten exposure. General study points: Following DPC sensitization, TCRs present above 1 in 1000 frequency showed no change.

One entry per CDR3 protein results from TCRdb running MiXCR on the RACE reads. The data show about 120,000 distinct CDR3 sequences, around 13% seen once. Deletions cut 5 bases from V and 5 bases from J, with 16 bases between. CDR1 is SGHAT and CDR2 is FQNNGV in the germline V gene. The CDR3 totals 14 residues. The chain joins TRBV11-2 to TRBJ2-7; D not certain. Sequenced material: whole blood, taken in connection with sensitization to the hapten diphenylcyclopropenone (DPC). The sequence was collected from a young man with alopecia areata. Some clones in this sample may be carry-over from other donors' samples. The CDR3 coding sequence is TGTGCCAGCAGCCTCGCTAGGACCGAGAACGAGCAGTACTTC. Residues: CASSLARTENEQYF.